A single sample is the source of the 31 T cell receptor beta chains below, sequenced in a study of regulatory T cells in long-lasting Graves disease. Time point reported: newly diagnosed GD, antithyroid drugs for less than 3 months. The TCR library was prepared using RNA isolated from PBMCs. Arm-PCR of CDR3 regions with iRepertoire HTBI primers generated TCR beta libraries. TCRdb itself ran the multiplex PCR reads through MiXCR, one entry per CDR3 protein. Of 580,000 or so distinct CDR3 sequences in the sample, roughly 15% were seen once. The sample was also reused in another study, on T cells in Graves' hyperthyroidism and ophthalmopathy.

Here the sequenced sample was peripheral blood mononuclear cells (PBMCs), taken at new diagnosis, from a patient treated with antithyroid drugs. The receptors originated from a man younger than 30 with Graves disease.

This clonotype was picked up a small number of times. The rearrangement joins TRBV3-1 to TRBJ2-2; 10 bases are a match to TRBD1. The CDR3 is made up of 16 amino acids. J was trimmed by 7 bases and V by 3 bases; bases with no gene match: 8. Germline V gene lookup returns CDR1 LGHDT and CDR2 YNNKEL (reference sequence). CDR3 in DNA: TGTGCCAGCAGCCAGCGCCGGGACAGGGGAAGCGGGGAGCTGTTTTTT. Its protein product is CASSQRRDRGSGELFF. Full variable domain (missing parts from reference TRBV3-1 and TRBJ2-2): DTAVSQTPKYLVTQMGNDKSIKCEQNLGHDTMYWYKQDSKKFLKIMFSYNNKELIINETVPNRFSPKSPDKAHLNLHINSLELGDSAVYFCASSQRRDRGSGELFFGEGSRLTVL.

CDR3 coding DNA: TGTGCCAGCAGCTTCGGGGGGAGCGGTAACACTGAAGCTTTCTTT. Translation: CASSFGGSGNTEAFF. This chain uses TRBV3-1 with TRBJ1-1; D is possibly TRBD1 (5 bases). This CDR3 is built from 15 residues. Germline CDR1 and CDR2: LGHDT and YNNKEL (reference sequence). The V gene lost 5 bases and the J gene lost 2 bases, with 15 bases spanning the gap. The full variable domain, with the rest looked up from reference TRBV3-1 and TRBJ1-1, is DTAVSQTPKYLVTQMGNDKSIKCEQNLGHDTMYWYKQDSKKFLKIMFSYNNKELIINETVPNRFSPKSPDKAHLNLHINSLELGDSAVYFCASSFGGSGNTEAFFGQGTRLTVV.

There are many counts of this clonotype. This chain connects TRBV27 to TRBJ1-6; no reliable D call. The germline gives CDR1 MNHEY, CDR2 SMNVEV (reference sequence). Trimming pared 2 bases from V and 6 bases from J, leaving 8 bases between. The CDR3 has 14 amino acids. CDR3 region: CASSLVGGNSPLHF. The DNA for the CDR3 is TGTGCCAGCAGTTTAGTGGGTGGTAATTCACCCCTCCACTTT.

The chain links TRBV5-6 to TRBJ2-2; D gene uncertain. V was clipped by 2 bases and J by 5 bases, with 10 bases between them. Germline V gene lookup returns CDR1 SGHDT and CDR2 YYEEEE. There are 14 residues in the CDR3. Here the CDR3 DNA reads TGTGCCAGCAGCTTATCTAGTTTGACCGGGGAGCTGTTTTTT. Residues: CASSLSSLTGELFF.

The CDR3 loop is CSAKTGQVEAFF. The CDR3 DNA reads as TGCAGTGCCAAGACGGGACAGGTTGAAGCTTTCTTT. The V gene is TRBV20-1, the J gene TRBJ1-1, with TRBD1 matching 8 bases. V lost 6 bases to trimming and J lost 7 bases; unmatched junction nucleotides: 7. Germline-derived CDR1 and CDR2 are DFQATT and SNEGSKA (reference sequence). The CDR3 has 12 amino acids.

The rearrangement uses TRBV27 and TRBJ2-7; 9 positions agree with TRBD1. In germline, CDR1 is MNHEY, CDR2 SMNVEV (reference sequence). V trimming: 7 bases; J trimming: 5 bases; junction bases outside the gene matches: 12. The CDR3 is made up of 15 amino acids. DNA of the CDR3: TGTGCCAGCAACCCGGGACAGGGCAGGCCCCACGAGCAGTACTTC. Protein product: CASNPGQGRPHEQYF.

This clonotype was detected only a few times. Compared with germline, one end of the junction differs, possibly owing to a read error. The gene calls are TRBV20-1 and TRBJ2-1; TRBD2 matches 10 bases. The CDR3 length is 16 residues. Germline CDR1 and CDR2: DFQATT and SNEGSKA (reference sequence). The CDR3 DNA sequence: TGCTCTTCGACTGGGGCTAGCGGGAGTTCCTACAATGAACAGTTCTTC. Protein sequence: CSSTGASGSSYNEQFF.

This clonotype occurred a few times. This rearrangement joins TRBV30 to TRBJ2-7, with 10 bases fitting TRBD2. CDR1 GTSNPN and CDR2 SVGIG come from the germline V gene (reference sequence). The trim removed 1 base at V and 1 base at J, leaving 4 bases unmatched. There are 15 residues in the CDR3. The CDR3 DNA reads TGTGCCTGGAGTGCCGGGACTAGCGTTTCCTACGAGCAGTACTTC. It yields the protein CAWSAGTSVSYEQYF.

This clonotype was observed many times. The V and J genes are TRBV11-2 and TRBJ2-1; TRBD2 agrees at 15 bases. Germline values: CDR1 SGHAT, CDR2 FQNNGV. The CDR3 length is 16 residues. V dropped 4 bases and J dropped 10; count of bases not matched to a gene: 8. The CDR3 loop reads CASSSRGLAGGLEQFF. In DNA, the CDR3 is TGTGCCAGCAGCTCCCGGGGACTAGCGGGAGGTCTGGAGCAGTTCTTC.

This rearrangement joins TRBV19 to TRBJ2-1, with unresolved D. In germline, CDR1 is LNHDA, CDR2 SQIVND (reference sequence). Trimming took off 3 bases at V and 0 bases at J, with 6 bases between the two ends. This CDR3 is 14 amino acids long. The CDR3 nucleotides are TGTGCCAGTAGTATGATAGGCTCCTACAATGAGCAGTTCTTC. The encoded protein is CASSMIGSYNEQFF.

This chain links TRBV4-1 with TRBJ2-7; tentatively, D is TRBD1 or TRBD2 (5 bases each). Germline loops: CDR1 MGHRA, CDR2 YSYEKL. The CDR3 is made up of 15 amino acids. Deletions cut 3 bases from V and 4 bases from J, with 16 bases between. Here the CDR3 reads CASSQQTGTEYEQYF. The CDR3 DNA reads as TGCGCCAGCAGCCAGCAGACCGGGACGGAATACGAGCAGTACTTC.

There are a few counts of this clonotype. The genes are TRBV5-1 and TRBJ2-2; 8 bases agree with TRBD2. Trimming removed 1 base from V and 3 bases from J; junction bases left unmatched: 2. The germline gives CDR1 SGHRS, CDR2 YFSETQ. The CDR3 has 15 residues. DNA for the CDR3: TGCGCCAGCAGCTTGTACGGGAGGGACACCGGGGAGCTGTTTTTT. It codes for CASSLYGRDTGELFF.

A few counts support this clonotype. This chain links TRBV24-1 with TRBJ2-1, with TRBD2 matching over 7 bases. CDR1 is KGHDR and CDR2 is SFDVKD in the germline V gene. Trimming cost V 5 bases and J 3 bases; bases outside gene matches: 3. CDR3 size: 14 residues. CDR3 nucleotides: TGTGCCACCAGTGCTAGCGGTGACTACAATGAGCAGTTCTTC. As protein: CATSASGDYNEQFF.

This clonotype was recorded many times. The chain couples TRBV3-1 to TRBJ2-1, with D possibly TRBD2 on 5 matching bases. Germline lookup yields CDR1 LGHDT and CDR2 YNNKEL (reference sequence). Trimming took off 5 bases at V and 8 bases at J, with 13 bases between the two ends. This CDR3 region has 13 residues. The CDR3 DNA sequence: TGTGCCAGCAGCTCTGGGGTGGGAGATGAGCAGTTCTTC. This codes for CASSSGVGDEQFF.

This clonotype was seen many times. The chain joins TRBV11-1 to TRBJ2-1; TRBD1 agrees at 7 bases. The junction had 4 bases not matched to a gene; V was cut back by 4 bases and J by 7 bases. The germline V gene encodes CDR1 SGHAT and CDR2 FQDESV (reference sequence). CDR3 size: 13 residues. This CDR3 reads CASSSGQRNEQFF. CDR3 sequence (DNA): TGTGCCAGCAGCTCGGGACAGCGTAATGAGCAGTTCTTC.

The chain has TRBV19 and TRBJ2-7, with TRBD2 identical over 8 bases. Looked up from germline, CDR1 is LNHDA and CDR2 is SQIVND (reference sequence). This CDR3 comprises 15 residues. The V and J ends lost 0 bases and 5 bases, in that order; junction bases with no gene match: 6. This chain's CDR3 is CASSIELGLEHEQYF. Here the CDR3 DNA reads TGTGCCAGTAGTATAGAATTGGGACTAGAACACGAGCAGTACTTC.

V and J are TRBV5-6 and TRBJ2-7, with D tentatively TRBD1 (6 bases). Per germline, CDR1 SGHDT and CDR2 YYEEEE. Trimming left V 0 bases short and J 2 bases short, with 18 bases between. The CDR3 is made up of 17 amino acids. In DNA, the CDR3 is TGTGCCAGCAGCTTGGGACGTCAGGGGCGGTCAACCTACGAGCAGTACTTC. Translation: CASSLGRQGRSTYEQYF.

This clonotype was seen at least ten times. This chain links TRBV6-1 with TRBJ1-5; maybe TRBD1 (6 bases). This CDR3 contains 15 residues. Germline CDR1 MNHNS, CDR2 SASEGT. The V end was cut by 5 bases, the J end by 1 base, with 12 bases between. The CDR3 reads CASSRGAFSNQPQHF. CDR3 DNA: TGTGCCAGCAGTAGGGGGGCATTCAGCAATCAGCCCCAGCATTTT.

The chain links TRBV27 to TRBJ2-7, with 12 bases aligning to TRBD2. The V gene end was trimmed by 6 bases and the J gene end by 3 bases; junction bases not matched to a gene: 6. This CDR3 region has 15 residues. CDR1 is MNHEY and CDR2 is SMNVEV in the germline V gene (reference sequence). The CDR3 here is CASRTSGSSVYEQYF. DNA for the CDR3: TGTGCCAGCAGGACTAGCGGGAGTTCTGTCTACGAGCAGTACTTC.

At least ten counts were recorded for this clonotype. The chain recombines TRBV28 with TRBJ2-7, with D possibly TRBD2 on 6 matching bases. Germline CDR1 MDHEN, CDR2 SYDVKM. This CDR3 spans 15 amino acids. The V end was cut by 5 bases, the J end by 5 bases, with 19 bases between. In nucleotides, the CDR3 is TGTGCCAGCAGTCCCCCTACGGGAGAAGTCCACGAGCAGTACTTC. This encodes CASSPPTGEVHEQYF.

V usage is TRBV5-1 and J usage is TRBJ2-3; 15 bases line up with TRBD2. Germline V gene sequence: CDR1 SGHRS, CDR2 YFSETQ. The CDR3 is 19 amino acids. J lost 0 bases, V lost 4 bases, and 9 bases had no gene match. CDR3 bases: TGCGCCAGCAGCGCGGAGGGACTAGCGGGAGGTCCCAGCACAGATACGCAGTATTTT. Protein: CASSAEGLAGGPSTDTQYF.

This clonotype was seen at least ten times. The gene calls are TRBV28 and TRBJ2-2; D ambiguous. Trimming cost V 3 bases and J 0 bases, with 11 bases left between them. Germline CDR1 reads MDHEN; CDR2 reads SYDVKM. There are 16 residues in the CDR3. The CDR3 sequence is CASSFEPIPNTGELFF. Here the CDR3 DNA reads TGTGCCAGCAGTTTCGAGCCGATACCGAACACCGGGGAGCTGTTTTTT.

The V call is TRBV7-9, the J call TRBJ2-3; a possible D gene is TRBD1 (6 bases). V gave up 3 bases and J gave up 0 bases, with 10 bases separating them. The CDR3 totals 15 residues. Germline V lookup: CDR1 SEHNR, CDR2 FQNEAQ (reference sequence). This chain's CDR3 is CASSFRDRSTDTQYF. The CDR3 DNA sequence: TGTGCCAGCAGCTTCCGCGACAGGAGCACAGATACGCAGTATTTT.

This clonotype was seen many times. The CDR3 spells CASSYSIDGKVRYGYTF. The CDR3 region has the DNA TGTGCCAGCAGTTACTCGATCGACGGAAAAGTTCGGTATGGCTACACCTTC. J is TRBJ1-2 and V is TRBV6-5; D is undetermined. Trimming took 0 bases from V and 5 from J, leaving 19 bases between them. CDR1 and CDR2 from the germline V gene are MNHEY and SVGAGI. This CDR3 has 17 residues.

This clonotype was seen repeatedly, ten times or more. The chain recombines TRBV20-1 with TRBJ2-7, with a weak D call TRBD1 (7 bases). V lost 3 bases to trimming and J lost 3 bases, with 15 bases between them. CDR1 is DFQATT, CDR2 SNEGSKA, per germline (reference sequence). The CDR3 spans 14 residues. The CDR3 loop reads CSARPQGGGYEQYF. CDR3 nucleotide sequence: TGCAGTGCTAGGCCGCAGGGGGGCGGCTACGAGCAGTACTTC.

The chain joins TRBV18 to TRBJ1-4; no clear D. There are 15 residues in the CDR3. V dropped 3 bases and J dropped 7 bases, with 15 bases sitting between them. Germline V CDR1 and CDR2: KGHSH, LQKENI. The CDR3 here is CASSPSPGDPEKLFF. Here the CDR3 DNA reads TGTGCCAGCTCACCGAGCCCGGGAGACCCTGAAAAACTGTTTTTT.

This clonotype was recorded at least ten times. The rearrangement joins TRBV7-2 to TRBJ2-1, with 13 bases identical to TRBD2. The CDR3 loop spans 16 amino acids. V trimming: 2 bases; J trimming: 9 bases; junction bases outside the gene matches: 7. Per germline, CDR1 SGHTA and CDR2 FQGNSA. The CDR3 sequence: CASSLRGLAGLGEQFF. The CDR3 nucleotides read TGTGCCAGCAGCTTAAGGGGACTAGCGGGGCTTGGTGAGCAGTTCTTC.

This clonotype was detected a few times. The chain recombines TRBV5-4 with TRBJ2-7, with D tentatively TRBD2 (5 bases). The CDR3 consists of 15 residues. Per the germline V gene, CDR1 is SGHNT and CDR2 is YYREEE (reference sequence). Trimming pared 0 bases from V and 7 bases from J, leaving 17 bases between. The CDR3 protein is CASSLGDYTGGEQYF. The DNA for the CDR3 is TGTGCCAGCAGCTTGGGAGACTACACCGGTGGAGAGCAGTACTTC.

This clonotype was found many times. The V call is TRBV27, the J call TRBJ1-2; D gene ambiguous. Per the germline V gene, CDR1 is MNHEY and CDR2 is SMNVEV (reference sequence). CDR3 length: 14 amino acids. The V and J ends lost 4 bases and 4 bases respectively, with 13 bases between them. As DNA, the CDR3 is TGTGCCAGCAGTTCGGCCGACTCGACCTATGGCTACACCTTC. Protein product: CASSSADSTYGYTF.

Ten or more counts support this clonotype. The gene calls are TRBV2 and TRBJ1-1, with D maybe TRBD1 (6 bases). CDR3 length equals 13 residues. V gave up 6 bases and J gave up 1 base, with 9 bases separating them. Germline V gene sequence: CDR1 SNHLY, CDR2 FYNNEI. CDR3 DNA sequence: TGTGCCAGCAGGGGGGGACAGAACACTGAAGCTTTCTTT. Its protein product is CASRGGQNTEAFF.

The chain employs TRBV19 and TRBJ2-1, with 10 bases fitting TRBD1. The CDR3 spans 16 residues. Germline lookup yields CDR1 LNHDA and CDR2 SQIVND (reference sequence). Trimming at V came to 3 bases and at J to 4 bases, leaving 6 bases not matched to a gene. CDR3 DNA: TGTGCCAGTAGTATTGGGGGACAGGGGTTATACAATGAGCAGTTCTTC. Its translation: CASSIGGQGLYNEQFF.